A selection of T cell receptor beta chains follows, all from one sample in a study of vaccination effects on CD4 cells after COVID-19. Their target antigens are unknown. Sequenced by immunoSEQ multiplex PCR; TCRdb stores in-frame clones only, minus some. The data contain just under 30,000 clones, about 74% of them singletons. The sample in question was CD4+ T cells from PBMCs cultured with HCoV-OC43 spike peptides, obtained after COVID-19 vaccination. Receptors were obtained from a human donor who received a COVID-19 vaccine. The conserved cysteine and the conserved F or W are not part of the CDR3 here. Each record gives: CDR3 length, J gene, V gene, CDR3 protein.

>13|TRBJ2-1|TRBV5-5
ASSLVLAGEYEQF
>12|TRBJ2-1|TRBV7-9
AMPRDRAYNEQF
>11|TRBJ2-2|TRBV11-2
AGLAGGAGELF
>12|TRBJ2-2|TRBV6-4
ASSDGRATGELF
>12|TRBJ2-1|TRBV6-5
ASKVSNSYNEQF
>10|TRBJ2-5|TRBV10-3
AISPGVETQY
>12|TRBJ1-5|TRBV7-2
ASSNQGVNQPQH
>13|TRBJ2-7|TRBV10-3
AISEGLRGAYEQY
>11|TRBJ2-1|TRBV19
ASSREGLGEQF
>18|TRBJ2-2|TRBV4-1
ASSQDRDAASGRRGGELF
>11|TRBJ1-2|TRBV6-6
ASTLPGRHGYT
>13|TRBJ2-3|TRBV5-1
ASSLSGQGTDTQY
>13|TRBJ1-2|TRBV5-1
ASSLGQVANYGYT
>12|TRBJ2-7|TRBV7-2
ASSHTSPPDEQY
>14|TRBJ2-1|TRBV4-1
ASSRPGWRGYNEQF
>11|TRBJ1-1|TRBV14
ASSHGLNTEAF
>12|TRBJ1-2|TRBV18
ASSPPGENYGYT
>14|TRBJ2-5|TRBV7-7
ASSSIPGTSGESQY
>17|TRBJ2-2|TRBV7-2
ASSLLYRWGGEPTGELF
>12|TRBJ1-1|TRBV6-4
ASSSAPGTTEAF
>15|TRBJ2-5|TRBV9
ASSVGASGSSGETQY
>13|TRBJ2-1|TRBV9
ASSVGRLPYNEQF
>13|TRBJ1-2|TRBV6-5
ASSYSIGQGVDYT
>12|TRBJ1-1|TRBV19
ASIRDRGSTEAF
>13|TRBJ2-1|TRBV5-1
ASSTSGVTVNEQF
>14|TRBJ2-3|TRBV5-1
ASSNAGTSGSSTQY
>14|TRBJ2-1|TRBV18
ASSPGERGNYNEQF
>18|TRBJ2-7|TRBV6-1
ASSEALPAYGGVRSYEQY
>13|TRBJ1-2|TRBV19
ASSLSRGQGFGYT
>11|TRBJ2-5|TRBV18
ASSPRVEEAQY
>15|TRBJ2-2|TRBV5-5
ASSWTSGGAHTGELF
>12|TRBJ2-7|TRBV11-2
ASSERLSSYEQY
>14|TRBJ1-1|TRBV19
ASSIKQGTMNTEAF
>13|TRBJ1-2|TRBV3-1/TRBV3-2
ASSPPLGRNYGYT
>13|TRBJ2-3|TRBV5-1
ASSLAATGSDTQY